Listed below are T cell receptor beta chains from one sample, sequenced in a study of T-cell reconstitution after alpha-beta-depleted transplantation in children. In TCRdb, the PCR reads were re-called with MiXCR into one record per CDR3 protein. The sample yields about 540,000 distinct CDR3 sequences, around 19% seen once. The starting material was PBMCs from the stem cell graft donor, obtained from the stem cell graft. The receptors were sampled from a human donor who donated a stem cell graft to a child with acute lymphoblastic leukemia. CDR3s include the opening cysteine and the closing phenylalanine or tryptophan. Each record gives: D gene, clone size, V gene, J gene, CDR3 length, CDR3 protein, CDR3 DNA. D genes are given only for firm matches. Not all rows give a size; the values are once, few, many and, for expanded clones, a class.

.	.	TRBV7-9	TRBJ1-3	14	CASRSGTSGNTIYF	TGTGCCAGCAGGTCCGGGACTTCAGGAAACACCATATATTTT
TRBD2	few	TRBV5-1	TRBJ2-7	15	CASSGGLAGVHEQYF	TGCGCCAGCAGCGGTGGGCTAGCGGGAGTTCACGAGCAGTACTTC
.	.	TRBV5-1	TRBJ2-5	15	CASSLGLAEEETQYF	TGCGCCAGCAGCTTGGGGTTAGCGGAAGAAGAGACCCAGTACTTC
TRBD2	few	TRBV20-1	TRBJ2-1	14	CSARELAPNNEQFF	TGCAGTGCTAGGGAACTAGCGCCTAACAATGAGCAGTTCTTC
TRBD1	few	TRBV18	TRBJ1-1	14	CASLQNRGRTEAFF	TGTGCCAGCTTACAGAACAGGGGAAGAACTGAAGCTTTCTTT
TRBD1	.	TRBV29-1	TRBJ1-2	11	CSVGTGAGYTF	TGCAGCGTGGGGACAGGGGCAGGCTACACCTTC
.	.	TRBV27	TRBJ2-7	11	CASLHLYEQYF	TGTGCCAGCCTCCACCTCTACGAGCAGTACTTC
TRBD2	.	TRBV7-9	TRBJ2-3	13	CASRGLVGDTQYF	TGTGCCAGCCGCGGACTAGTTGGAGATACGCAGTATTTT
.	many	TRBV7-2	TRBJ1-5	13	CASSLFQDQPQHF	TGTGCCAGCAGCTTATTCCAGGATCAGCCCCAGCATTTT
TRBD2	.	TRBV12-3/TRBV12-4	TRBJ2-2	15	CASTLGTIITGELFF	TGTGCCAGCACTCTCGGGACTATAATTACCGGGGAGCTGTTTTTT
.	many	TRBV12-3/TRBV12-4	TRBJ2-1	11	CASNRGNEQFF	TGTGCCAGCAACCGAGGCAATGAGCAGTTCTTC
.	few	TRBV28	TRBJ2-5	12	CASHSFQETQYF	TGTGCCAGCCACAGCTTCCAAGAGACCCAGTACTTC
.	few	TRBV5-1	TRBJ2-3	14	CASTWDFSTDTQYF	TGCGCCAGCACTTGGGACTTTAGCACAGATACGCAGTATTTT
.	few	TRBV7-9	TRBJ1-1	16	CASSLSERAEGTEAFF	TGTGCCAGCAGCTTAAGCGAGAGGGCGGAGGGCACTGAAGCTTTCTTT
.	.	TRBV13	TRBJ2-2	18	CASSLYVSGSKVPGELFF	TGTGCCAGCAGCTTGTATGTTTCGGGCTCGAAGGTCCCCGGGGAGCTGTTTTTT
.	many	TRBV12-3/TRBV12-4	TRBJ1-5	16	CASSLSGTVSNQPQHF	TGTGCCAGCAGTTTAAGCGGGACGGTTAGCAATCAGCCCCAGCATTTT
.	.	TRBV27	TRBJ2-7	14	CASSLSDGTYEQCF	TGTGCCAGCAGTTTATCGGACGGTACCTACGAGCAGTGCTTC
TRBD2	.	TRBV20-1	TRBJ2-3	16	CSASGRAGTARDTQYF	TGCAGTGCTAGCGGGAGGGCCGGGACCGCACGGGATACGCAGTATTTT
TRBD1	.	TRBV25-1	TRBJ2-7	14	CASSVTGGSDEQYF	TGTGCCAGCAGTGTAACAGGGGGCAGCGACGAGCAGTACTTC
.	many	TRBV12-3/TRBV12-4	TRBJ2-2	13	CASSSSNTGELFF	TGTGCCAGCAGTTCCAGTAACACCGGGGAGCTGTTTTTT
.	once	TRBV24-1	TRBJ2-1	16	CATSEQGPPGADEQFF	TGTGCCACCAGTGAGCAGGGACCCCCGGGGGCGGATGAGCAGTTCTTC
TRBD1	few	TRBV29-1	TRBJ2-7	14	CSATLGTGSDEQYF	TGCAGCGCTACCCTCGGGACAGGGTCTGACGAGCAGTACTTC
.	few	TRBV14	TRBJ2-1	14	CASSQANFYNEQFF	TGTGCCAGCAGCCAGGCTAACTTCTACAATGAGCAGTTCTTC
TRBD1	few	TRBV4-1	TRBJ2-7	16	CASSHPSRGLGYEQYF	TGCGCCAGCAGCCACCCCTCAAGGGGGCTGGGCTACGAGCAGTACTTC
.	.	TRBV29-1	TRBJ1-2	16	CSVEGGAWTTNYGYTF	TGCAGCGTTGAGGGGGGGGCCTGGACGACCAACTATGGCTACACCTTC
.	.	TRBV28	TRBJ2-7	13	CASSSQPLREQYF	TGTGCCAGCAGTTCACAGCCCCTACGGGAGCAGTACTTC
TRBD1	.	TRBV5-4	TRBJ1-4	15	CASSTQTGGKEKLFF	TGTGCCAGCAGCACCCAGACAGGGGGCAAAGAAAAACTGTTTTTT
.	few	TRBV5-5	TRBJ2-1	17	CASSSFPGTLTYNEQFF	TGTGCCAGCAGCTCCTTTCCTGGGACTCTAACCTACAATGAGCAGTTCTTC
TRBD2	few	TRBV14	TRBJ2-7	15	CASSHRLAGAYEQYF	TGTGCCAGCAGCCACAGACTAGCGGGAGCCTACGAGCAGTACTTC
TRBD2	few	TRBV5-1	TRBJ2-5	15	CASSLRTSGTETQYF	TGCGCCAGCAGCTTGAGGACTAGCGGGACGGAGACCCAGTACTTC
.	few	TRBV7-9	TRBJ1-2	16	CASSLAVGDSLYGYTF	TGTGCCAGCAGCTTGGCCGTGGGAGACAGCCTCTATGGCTACACCTTC
TRBD1	few	TRBV15	TRBJ2-1	14	CATSVGTGGNEQFF	TGTGCCACCAGCGTCGGAACAGGGGGCAATGAGCAGTTCTTC
TRBD2	.	TRBV20-1	TRBJ2-1	16	CCARDRIAGAMNEQFF	TGCTGTGCTAGAGATCGAATAGCGGGAGCCATGAATGAGCAGTTCTTC
TRBD2	.	TRBV4-1	TRBJ2-7	17	CASSQGDTSEVSYEQYF	TGCGCCAGCAGCCAAGGGGATACTAGCGAAGTTTCCTACGAGCAGTACTTC
TRBD2	few	TRBV5-1	TRBJ2-1	17	CASSLLPGLAGGNEQFF	TGCGCCAGCAGCCTTCTACCGGGACTAGCGGGAGGTAATGAGCAGTTCTTC
.	.	TRBV20-1	TRBJ2-3	11	CSARTRISQYF	TGCAGTGCTAGAACTAGGATCTCGCAGTATTTT
TRBD1	.	TRBV18	TRBJ1-1	11	CASSLDRRAFF	TGTGCCAGCTCCCTGGACAGGAGGGCTTTCTTT
.	few	TRBV27	TRBJ2-2	13	CASSLRTRGELFF	TGTGCCAGCAGTCTCCGGACGAGGGGGGAGCTGTTTTTT
.	few	TRBV3-1	TRBJ1-1	13	CASTPTGNTEAFF	TGTGCCAGCACCCCAACAGGGAACACTGAAGCTTTCTTT
.	many	TRBV18	TRBJ2-7	12	CASSPLGGEQYF	TGTGCCAGCAGCCCTCTGGGGGGCGAGCAGTACTTC
.	.	TRBV5-7	TRBJ1-1	13	CASSLLRNTEAFF	TGTGCCAGCAGCTTATTGAGGAACACTGAAGCTTTCTTT
TRBD2	.	TRBV6-1	TRBJ2-1	14	CASRTSGPQRGQFF	TGTGCCAGCAGGACTAGCGGTCCTCAAAGGGGACAGTTCTTC
.	.	TRBV20-1	TRBJ2-1	12	CSAPDLPTEQFF	TGCAGTGCCCCGGACCTCCCAACTGAGCAGTTCTTC
TRBD1	once	TRBV5-1	TRBJ2-7	17	CASSLWDRGDDAYEQYF	TGCGCCAGCAGCTTATGGGACAGGGGTGACGATGCCTACGAGCAGTACTTC
.	.	TRBV13	TRBJ2-7	19	CAFCLGGAVKLTLTYEQYF	TGTGCCTTCTGTTTAGGCGGGGCAGTTAAACTGACCCTTACCTACGAGCAGTACTTC